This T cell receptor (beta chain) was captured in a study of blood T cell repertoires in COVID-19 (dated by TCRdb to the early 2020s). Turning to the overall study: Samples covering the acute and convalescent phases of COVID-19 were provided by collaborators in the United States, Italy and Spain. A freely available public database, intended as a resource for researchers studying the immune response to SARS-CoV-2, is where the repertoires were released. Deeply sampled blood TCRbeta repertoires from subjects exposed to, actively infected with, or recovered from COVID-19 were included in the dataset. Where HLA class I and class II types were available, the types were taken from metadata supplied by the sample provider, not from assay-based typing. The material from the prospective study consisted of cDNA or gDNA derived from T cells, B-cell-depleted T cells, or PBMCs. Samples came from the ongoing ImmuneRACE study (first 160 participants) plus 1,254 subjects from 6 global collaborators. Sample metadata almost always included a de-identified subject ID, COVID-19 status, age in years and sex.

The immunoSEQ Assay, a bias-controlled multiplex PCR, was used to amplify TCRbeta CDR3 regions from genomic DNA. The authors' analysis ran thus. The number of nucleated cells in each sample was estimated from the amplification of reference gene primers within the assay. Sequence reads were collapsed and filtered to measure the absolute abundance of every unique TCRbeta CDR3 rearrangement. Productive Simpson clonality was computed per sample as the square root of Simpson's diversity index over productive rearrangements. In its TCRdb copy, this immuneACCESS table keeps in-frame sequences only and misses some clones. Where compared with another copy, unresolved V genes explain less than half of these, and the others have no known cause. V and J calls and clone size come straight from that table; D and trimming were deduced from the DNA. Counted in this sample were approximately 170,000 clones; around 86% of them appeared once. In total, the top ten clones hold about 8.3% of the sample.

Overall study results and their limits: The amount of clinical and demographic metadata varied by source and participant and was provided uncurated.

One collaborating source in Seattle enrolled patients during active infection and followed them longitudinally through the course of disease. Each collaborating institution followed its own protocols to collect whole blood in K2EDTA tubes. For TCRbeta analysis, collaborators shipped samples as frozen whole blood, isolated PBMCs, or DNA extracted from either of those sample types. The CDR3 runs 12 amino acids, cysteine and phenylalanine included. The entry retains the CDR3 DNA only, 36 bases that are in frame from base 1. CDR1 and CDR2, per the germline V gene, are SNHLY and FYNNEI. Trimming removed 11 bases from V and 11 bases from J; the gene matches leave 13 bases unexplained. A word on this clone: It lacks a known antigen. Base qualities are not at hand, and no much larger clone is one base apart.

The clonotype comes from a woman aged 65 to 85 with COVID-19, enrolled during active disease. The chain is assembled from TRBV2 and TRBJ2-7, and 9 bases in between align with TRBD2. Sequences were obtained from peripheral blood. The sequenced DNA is TGTGCCTATCTAGCGGGGCATCGGGAAAAGTACTTC. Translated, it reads CAYLAGHREKYF.